This T cell receptor (beta chain) appears in the sequencing data of a study of CD8+ T cells in alopecia areata. Study overall: Affected scalp percentage set treated patients' severity scores.

With respect to this clone: Its antigen is not identified.

General study points: Having one nonresponder leaves uncertain how baseline CD8+ expansion relates to response. Mice showed TCR sharing more clearly than patients did, possibly owing to HLA. Scalp clonality and expanded CD8+ clones among the top 100 were significantly decreased by tofacitinib.

Treatment noted: oral pan-JAK inhibitor, 5-10 mg twice daily. TCR sequencing used cDNA made by reverse transcription of extracted RNA. TCRdb keeps only in-frame clones here, not all; method: immunoSEQ multiplex PCR. The sample consists of around 190,000 clones, less than 65% of them appearing once. The CDR3 is made up of 12 amino acids. Germline loops: CDR1 SQVTM, CDR2 ANQGSEA. The V end was cut by 8 bases, the J end by 5 bases, with 15 bases between. The genes are TRBV29-1 and TRBJ1-1; D remains ambiguous. This receptor was taken from a human donor with alopecia areata. The material sequenced was CD4+ T cells sorted from blood, taken at week 4, from a patient treated with tofacitinib. CDR3 nucleotides: TGCAGCTACAACGTAATTGGGACTGAAGCTTTCTTT. Protein: CSYNVIGTEAFF.